This is a list of T cell receptor beta chains from one sample in a study of OX40 agonist ivuxolimab in advanced cancers. This table comes from immunoSEQ multiplex PCR, and its TCRdb copy is limited to in-frame clones, with some not included. The table shows some 110,000 clones, with approximately 90% occurring only once. Sequencing used CD4+ or CD8+ T cells sorted from blood, obtained in a trial of the OX40 agonist ivuxolimab. These receptors were obtained from an adult with an advanced solid tumor such as melanoma, head and neck, liver or kidney cancer. CDR3s include the opening cysteine and the closing phenylalanine or tryptophan. The D gene is left open where the match is weak. Size values are once, few and many counts, or a class for expanded clones, and some rows have none.

abundance,j_gene,d_gene,v_gene,CDR3nt,CDR3aa
NA,TRBJ2-2,TRBD2,TRBV27,TGTGCCAGCAGTTTAGATACTTTCGGCCCTAGCGGTTACACCGGGGAGCTGTTTTTT,CASSLDTFGPSGYTGELFF
NA,TRBJ2-7,TRBD2,TRBV20-1,TGCAGTGCAACGGGACTAGTCGAGCAGTACTTC,CSATGLVEQYF
NA,TRBJ2-1,NA,TRBV13,TGTGCCAGCAGCTTAAATGCCAGGGACAATGAGCAGTTCTTC,CASSLNARDNEQFF
NA,TRBJ2-5,NA,TRBV5-1,TGCGCCAGCAGCTACAGATTACAAGAGACCCAGTACTTC,CASSYRLQETQYF
NA,TRBJ2-5,TRBD1,TRBV15,TGTGCCACCAGCAGAGGATCCCTACAGGGGTACCAAGAGACCCAGTACTTC,CATSRGSLQGYQETQYF
NA,TRBJ2-7,TRBD2,TRBV19,TGTGCCAGTAGTCCCGGGACTAGCGGGAGGGAGGTGACCTACGAGCAGTACTTC,CASSPGTSGREVTYEQYF
few,TRBJ2-7,TRBD2,TRBV29-1,TGCAGCTCACAGGGTGGAGCGGGAGGTTACGAGCAGTACTTC,CSSQGGAGGYEQYF
few,TRBJ1-2,NA,TRBV7-2,TGTGCCAGCAGCTTGACCGGGATCAACTATGGCTACACCTTC,CASSLTGINYGYTF
NA,TRBJ2-1,TRBD2,TRBV6-4,TGTGCCACAAACCTTCTAGCGGGAGGGCCGGGTTACAATGAGCAGTTCTTC,CATNLLAGGPGYNEQFF
NA,TRBJ2-1,NA,TRBV28,TGTGCCTCATCGGGGCCTAGCTCCTACAATGAGCAGTTCTTC,CASSGPSSYNEQFF
once,TRBJ1-3,NA,TRBV7-2,TGTGCCAGCAGCCCCGGTGGCAGCTCTGGAAACACCATATATTTT,CASSPGGSSGNTIYF
NA,TRBJ1-6,NA,TRBV6-5,TGTGCCAGCAGTTACTCCCAGGGTTATTCACCCCTCCACTTT,CASSYSQGYSPLHF
once,TRBJ1-1,NA,TRBV7-3,TGTGCCAGCAGCTCAGGCGCAGGGACCATGAACACTGAAGCTTTCTTT,CASSSGAGTMNTEAFF
NA,TRBJ2-1,TRBD2,TRBV11-3,TGTGCCAGCAGCCCATTAGCGGGAGGGCCCCACAATGAGCAGTTCTTC,CASSPLAGGPHNEQFF
once,TRBJ1-4,NA,TRBV5-8,TGTGCCAGCAGCCGAGGTGTGCTTGAGGTTAATGAAAAACTGTTTTTT,CASSRGVLEVNEKLFF
once,TRBJ1-5,TRBD1,TRBV6-1,TGTGCCAGCAGTGCAGACAGGGGGCAGTGGGGCAATCAGCCCCAGCATTTT,CASSADRGQWGNQPQHF
NA,TRBJ2-7,NA,TRBV28,TGTGCCAGCAGTCGAGGACAGCGAGTTACCTACGAGCAGTACTTC,CASSRGQRVTYEQYF
once,TRBJ1-4,NA,TRBV6-1,TGTGCCAGCTCGAAGGCAAGTGAAAAACTGTTTTTT,CASSKASEKLFF
once,TRBJ2-1,TRBD2,TRBV6-1,TGTGCCAGCAGTGAGGGACTAGGAGGGAGCTCCTACAATGAGCAGTTCTTC,CASSEGLGGSSYNEQFF
NA,TRBJ1-5,NA,TRBV6-5,TGTGCCAGCAGTTTAGAGGGGCAGCCGGGCAATCAGCCCCAGCATTTT,CASSLEGQPGNQPQHF
NA,TRBJ2-7,TRBD2,TRBV6-5,TGTGCCAGCAGTTCGGAGCGGGACGGCGCTTGGGAGCAGTACTTC,CASSSERDGAWEQYF
once,TRBJ2-5,NA,TRBV6-5,TGTGCCAGCAGGGGGCAGGGTTTGGGTGAGACCCAGTACTTC,CASRGQGLGETQYF
NA,TRBJ2-5,NA,TRBV18,TGTGCCAGCTCACCTGGGGGGGCTGAGACCCAGTACTTC,CASSPGGAETQYF
NA,TRBJ1-5,NA,TRBV6-6,TGTGCCAGCAGTTACTCCGTTCAGGGTCCGAATCAGCCCCAGCATTTT,CASSYSVQGPNQPQHF
NA,TRBJ2-5,NA,TRBV9,TGTGCCAGCAGCGCCGGGCAGGGGATGGAGACCCAGTACTTC,CASSAGQGMETQYF
NA,TRBJ2-2,TRBD2,TRBV5-4,TGTGCCAGCAGCTTTAGCGGGAGGTTCACCGGGGAGCTGTTTTTT,CASSFSGRFTGELFF
NA,TRBJ2-5,TRBD2,TRBV5-1,TGCGCCAGCACCGCGGGGGGCGGCCAAGAGACCCAGTACTTC,CASTAGGGQETQYF
NA,TRBJ2-3,NA,TRBV6-1,TGTGCCACCGGCTTACCCCCGGGGGATACGCAGTATTTT,CATGLPPGDTQYF
NA,TRBJ2-7,NA,TRBV2,TGTGCCAGCAGTGAGTCGGCCTACGAGCAGTACTTC,CASSESAYEQYF
NA,TRBJ1-2,NA,TRBV18,TGTGCCAGCTCATCCGGCGGGGGAGGCAGCTATGGCTACACCTTC,CASSSGGGGSYGYTF
NA,TRBJ2-3,NA,TRBV7-2,TGTGCCAGCAGCTTAGGCCTAGCACCCACAGATACGCAGTATTTT,CASSLGLAPTDTQYF
few,TRBJ2-7,TRBD2,TRBV6-1,TGTGCCAGCCGACGGAGCGGGAGTTACTACGAGCAGTACTTC,CASRRSGSYYEQYF
NA,TRBJ2-7,TRBD2,TRBV28,TGTGCCAGCAGGACTCCTACTAGCGGAGGCTCGGGCGAGCAGTACTTC,CASRTPTSGGSGEQYF
NA,TRBJ1-1,TRBD1,TRBV10-3,TGTGCCATCAGAGAAGGGGGCGGGACTGAAGCTTTCTTT,CAIREGGGTEAFF
NA,TRBJ2-7,TRBD1,TRBV27,TGTGCCAGCAGTTCTCCCGGGACAGGGGGTGAAGAGCAGTACTTC,CASSSPGTGGEEQYF
NA,TRBJ2-1,NA,TRBV28,TGTGCCAGCAGCCGGACAGTAGGTAATGAGCAGTTCTTC,CASSRTVGNEQFF
NA,TRBJ2-3,TRBD2,TRBV7-3,TGTGCCAGCAGCCTGACCTCTAGCGGGAGGGGGGCAGATACGCAGTATTTT,CASSLTSSGRGADTQYF
NA,TRBJ2-2,NA,TRBV7-3,TGTGCCAGCAGCTTATCGGCAGAGTTAGACACCGGGGAGCTGTTTTTT,CASSLSAELDTGELFF
once,TRBJ2-4,TRBD1,TRBV27,TGTGCCAGCAGTAGAGACAGGGTAGGCATTCAGTACTTC,CASSRDRVGIQYF
NA,TRBJ2-3,NA,TRBV21-1,TGTGCCAGCAGCAAAGCGCTGGGAAAGTCCACAGATACGCAGTATTTT,CASSKALGKSTDTQYF
NA,TRBJ2-3,NA,TRBV7-9,TGTGCCAGCAGCGAACGACTAGAAGGCACAGATACGCAGTATTTT,CASSERLEGTDTQYF
once,TRBJ2-2,TRBD2,TRBV10-1,TGCGCCAGCAGTGAGGGCCAGCATGGGGGGGAGGAGCTGTTTTTT,CASSEGQHGGEELFF
NA,TRBJ1-3,TRBD1,TRBV6-5,TGTGCCAGCAGTTTTGACAGGGGGCGAAACACCATATATTTT,CASSFDRGRNTIYF
NA,TRBJ2-7,NA,TRBV23-1,TGCGCCAGCAGTCAATCGGGGGGCACTCAATTCGGGAGAATCTACGAGCAGTACTTC,CASSQSGGTQFGRIYEQYF
NA,TRBJ2-4,TRBD2,TRBV4-1,TGCGCCAGCAGCCAAGATCTCCATGGAGGGAGGGCCGAAAACATTCAGTACTTC,CASSQDLHGGRAENIQYF
NA,TRBJ2-1,NA,TRBV11-2,TGTGCCAGCAGCTCTGGCCGGAATGAGCAGTTCTTC,CASSSGRNEQFF
NA,TRBJ1-3,NA,TRBV28,TGTGCCAGCAGTACCCGGGCCCTTCTGGGGGACACCATATATTTT,CASSTRALLGDTIYF
NA,TRBJ1-3,NA,TRBV5-4,TGTGCCAGCAGCCCGGATTACTTCTCTGGAAACACCATATATTTT,CASSPDYFSGNTIYF
NA,TRBJ1-1,TRBD1,TRBV29-1,TGCAGCGTGGGGACAGGGTCCGGCACTGAAGCTTTCTTT,CSVGTGSGTEAFF
NA,TRBJ2-1,NA,TRBV30,TGTGCCTGGAGCTCCCAGGCGTATACTGAGCAGTTCTTC,CAWSSQAYTEQFF
NA,TRBJ2-1,TRBD2,TRBV7-3,TGTGCCAGCAGCTTAGTGGGTTCGGCGGGAGAGGATGAGCAGTTCTTC,CASSLVGSAGEDEQFF
NA,TRBJ2-6,NA,TRBV28,TGTGCCAGCAGTTTCTCAGACATTCCCTCTGGGGCCAACGTCCTGACTTTC,CASSFSDIPSGANVLTF
NA,TRBJ1-1,NA,TRBV18,TGTGCCAGCTCACCAGAACGGACTGCGAACACTGAAGCTTTCTTT,CASSPERTANTEAFF
NA,TRBJ1-4,NA,TRBV5-1,TGCGCCAGCAGCTTGGAGGGGGGAAGTGAAAAACTGTTTTTT,CASSLEGGSEKLFF